This TCR beta chain was recovered during a study of cytomegalovirus exposure and HLA in healthy donors. Overall study results and limits: As a later analysis showed, a missense DCLRE1C variant was linked to trimming of TCR beta V- and J-genes. Overall, under 200 TCR beta chains were annotated as cytomegalovirus-associated. For most subjects, TCR beta sequences were reported to predict HLA-A and HLA-B alleles with accuracy. Later analysis showed most CMV-associated TCR beta chains appearing HLA-restricted.

V lost 2 bases to trimming and J lost 13 bases; unmatched junction nucleotides: 21. Looked up from germline, CDR1 is SGHNT and CDR2 is YYREEE (reference sequence). The CDR3 covers 17 residues. With regard to this clone: Its antigen remains unidentified.

Both 60 Vbeta primers and 13 Jbeta primers went into the PCR. Method: immunoSEQ multiplex PCR; TCRdb's copy keeps in-frame clones and lacks some. The sample carries more than 150,000 clones, just over 75% recorded once. The TCR was taken from a man younger than 35 in good health and CMV-seronegative. V and J are TRBV5-4 and TRBJ2-1; the match to TRBD2 covers 7 bases. Input material: PBMCs. CDR3 coding DNA: TGTGCCAGCAGCTTCATCGGTGGACTAGTTAATTGGGAAGAACAGTTCTTC. Translated: CASSFIGGLVNWEEQFF.